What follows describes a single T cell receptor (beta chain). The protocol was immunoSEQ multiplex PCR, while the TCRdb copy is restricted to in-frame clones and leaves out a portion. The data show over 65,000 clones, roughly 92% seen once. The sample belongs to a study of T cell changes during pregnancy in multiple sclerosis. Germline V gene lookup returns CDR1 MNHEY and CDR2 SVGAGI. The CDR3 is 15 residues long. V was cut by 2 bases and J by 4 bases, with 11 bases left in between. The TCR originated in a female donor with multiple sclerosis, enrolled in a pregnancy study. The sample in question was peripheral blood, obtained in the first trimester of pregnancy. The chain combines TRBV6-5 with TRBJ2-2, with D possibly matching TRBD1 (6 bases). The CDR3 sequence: CASSYVGAATGELFF. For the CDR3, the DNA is TGTGCCAGCAGTTACGTGGGGGCTGCCACCGGGGAGCTGTTTTTT.